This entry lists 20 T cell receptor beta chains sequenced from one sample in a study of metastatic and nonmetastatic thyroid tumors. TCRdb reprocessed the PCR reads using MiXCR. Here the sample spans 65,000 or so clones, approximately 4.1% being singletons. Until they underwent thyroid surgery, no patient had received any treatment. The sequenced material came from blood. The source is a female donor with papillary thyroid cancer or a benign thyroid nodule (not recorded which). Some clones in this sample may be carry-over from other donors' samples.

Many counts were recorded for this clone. The CDR3: CASSVELAGVPDTQYF. For the CDR3, the DNA is TGTGCCAGCAGCGTAGAGCTAGCGGGAGTGCCAGATACGCAGTATTTT. J is TRBJ2-3 and V is TRBV9, with 10 positions matching TRBD2. Per the germline V gene, CDR1 is SGDLS and CDR2 is YYNGEE. V shed 0 bases and J 4 bases; nucleotides not matched to a gene: 5. The CDR3 length is 16 residues.

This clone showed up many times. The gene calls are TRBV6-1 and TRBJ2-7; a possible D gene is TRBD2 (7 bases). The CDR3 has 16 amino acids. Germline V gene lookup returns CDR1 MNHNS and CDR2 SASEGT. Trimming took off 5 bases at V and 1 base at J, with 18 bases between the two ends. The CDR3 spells CASSSPPGGYSYEQYF. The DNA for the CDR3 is TGTGCCAGCAGTTCTCCACCGGGGGGCTATTCCTACGAGCAGTACTTC.

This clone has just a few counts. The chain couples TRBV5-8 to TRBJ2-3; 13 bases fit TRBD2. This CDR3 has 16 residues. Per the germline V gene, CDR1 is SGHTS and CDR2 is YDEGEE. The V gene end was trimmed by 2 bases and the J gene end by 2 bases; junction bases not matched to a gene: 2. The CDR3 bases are TGTGCCAGCAGCTTACTAGCGGGAGGGCCCACAGATACGCAGTATTTT. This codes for CASSLLAGGPTDTQYF.

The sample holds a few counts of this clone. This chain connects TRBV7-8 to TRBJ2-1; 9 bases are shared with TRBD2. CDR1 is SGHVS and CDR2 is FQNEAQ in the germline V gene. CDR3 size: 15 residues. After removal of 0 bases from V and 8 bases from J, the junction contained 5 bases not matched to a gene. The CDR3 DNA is TGTGCCAGCAGCTTAGCAGCGGGAGGACGAGATGAGCAGTTCTTC. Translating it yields CASSLAAGGRDEQFF. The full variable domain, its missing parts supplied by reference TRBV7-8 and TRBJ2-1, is GAGVSQSPRYKVAKRGQDVALRCDPISGHVSLFWYQQALGQGPEFLTYFQNEAQLDKSGLPSDRFFAERPEGSVSTLKIQRTQQEDSAVYLCASSLAAGGRDEQFFGPGTRLTVL.

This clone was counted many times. The CDR3 bases are TGCGCCAGCAGCTTCCTAGCGGGGGCGAGCACAGATACGCAGTATTTT. It encodes CASSFLAGASTDTQYF. The V call is TRBV5-1, the J call TRBJ2-3; 10 positions agree with TRBD2. Germline CDR1 SGHRS, CDR2 YFSETQ. The CDR3 runs to 16 residues. Germline trimming cut 2 bases from V and 0 bases from J; bases unmatched to any gene: 3.

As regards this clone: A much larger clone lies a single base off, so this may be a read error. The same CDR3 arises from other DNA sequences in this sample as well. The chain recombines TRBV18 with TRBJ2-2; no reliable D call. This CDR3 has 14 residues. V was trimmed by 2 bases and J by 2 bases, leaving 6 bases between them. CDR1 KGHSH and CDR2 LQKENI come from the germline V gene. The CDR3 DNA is TGTGCCAGCTCACCAAAAGCTAACACCGGGGAGCTGTTTTTT. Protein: CASSPKANTGELFF. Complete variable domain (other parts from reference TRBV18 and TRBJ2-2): NAGVMQNPRHLVRRRGQEARLRCSPMKGHSHVYWYRQLPEEGLKFMVYLQKENIIDESGMPKERFSAEFPKEGPSILRIQQVVRGDSAAYFCASSPKANTGELFFGEGSRLTVL.

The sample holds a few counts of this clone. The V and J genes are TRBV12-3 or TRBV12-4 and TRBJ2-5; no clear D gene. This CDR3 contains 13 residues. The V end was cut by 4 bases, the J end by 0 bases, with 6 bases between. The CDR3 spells CASSSAHQETQYF. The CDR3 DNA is TGTGCCAGCAGTTCAGCTCACCAAGAGACCCAGTACTTC.

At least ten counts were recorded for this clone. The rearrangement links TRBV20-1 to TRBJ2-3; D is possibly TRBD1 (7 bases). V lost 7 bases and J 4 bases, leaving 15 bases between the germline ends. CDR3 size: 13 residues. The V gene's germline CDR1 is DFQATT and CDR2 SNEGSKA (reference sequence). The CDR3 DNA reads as TGCAGTGTGGGCCAGGGGGGTCCAGATACGCAGTATTTT. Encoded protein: CSVGQGGPDTQYF.

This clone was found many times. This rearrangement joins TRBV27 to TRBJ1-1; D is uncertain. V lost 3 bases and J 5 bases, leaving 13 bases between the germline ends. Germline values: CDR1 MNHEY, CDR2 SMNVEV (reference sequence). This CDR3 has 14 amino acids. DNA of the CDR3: TGTGCCAGCAGTTTCTACAGTTTCGGGACTGAAGCTTTCTTT. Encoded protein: CASSFYSFGTEAFF.

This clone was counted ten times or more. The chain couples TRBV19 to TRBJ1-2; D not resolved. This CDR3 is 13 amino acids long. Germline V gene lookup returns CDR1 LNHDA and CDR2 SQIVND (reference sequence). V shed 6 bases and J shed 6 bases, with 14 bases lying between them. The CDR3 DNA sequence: TGTGCCAGTAGACATCTCGGAACAAATGGCTACACCTTC. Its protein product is CASRHLGTNGYTF.

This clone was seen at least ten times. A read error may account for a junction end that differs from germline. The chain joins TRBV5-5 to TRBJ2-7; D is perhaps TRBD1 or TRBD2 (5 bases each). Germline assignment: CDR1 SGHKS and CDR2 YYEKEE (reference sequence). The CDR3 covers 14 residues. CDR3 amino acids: CASRLGPGLYEQYF. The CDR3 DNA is TGTGCCAGCAGGTTGGGGCCAGGACTCTACGAGCAGTACTTC.

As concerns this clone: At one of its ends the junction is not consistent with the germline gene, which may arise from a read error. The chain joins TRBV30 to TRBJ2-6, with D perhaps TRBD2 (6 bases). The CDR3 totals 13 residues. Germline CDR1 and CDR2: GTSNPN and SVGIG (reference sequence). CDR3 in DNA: TGTGCCTGTACCCGTGGAGGGGCCAACTTCCTGACTTTC. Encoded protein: CACTRGGANFLTF.

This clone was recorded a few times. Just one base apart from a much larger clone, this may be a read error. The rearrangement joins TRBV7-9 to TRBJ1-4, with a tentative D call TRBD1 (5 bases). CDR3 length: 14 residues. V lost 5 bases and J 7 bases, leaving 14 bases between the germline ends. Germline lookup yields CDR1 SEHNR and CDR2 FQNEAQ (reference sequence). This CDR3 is CASSRDGGGEKLFF. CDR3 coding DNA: TGTGCCAGCAGCCGAGACGGGGGTGGTGAAAAACTGTTTTTT.

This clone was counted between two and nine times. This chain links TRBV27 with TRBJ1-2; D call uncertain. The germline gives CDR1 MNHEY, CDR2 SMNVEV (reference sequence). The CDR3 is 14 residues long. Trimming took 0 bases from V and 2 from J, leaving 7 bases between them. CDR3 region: CASSLSGSNYGYTF. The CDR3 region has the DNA TGTGCCAGCAGTTTATCGGGCAGCAACTATGGCTACACCTTC.

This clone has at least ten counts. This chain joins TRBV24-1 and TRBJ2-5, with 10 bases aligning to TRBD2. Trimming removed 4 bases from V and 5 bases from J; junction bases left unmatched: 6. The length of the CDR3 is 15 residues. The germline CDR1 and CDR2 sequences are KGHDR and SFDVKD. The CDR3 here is CATSEASGSAETQYF. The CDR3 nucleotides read TGTGCCACCAGTGAGGCTAGCGGGAGTGCTGAGACCCAGTACTTC.

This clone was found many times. The CDR3 coding sequence is TGTGCCAGCAGCGCCGAGGGCCTCGGGACCACAGATACGCAGTATTTT. This encodes CASSAEGLGTTDTQYF. The chain links TRBV9 to TRBJ2-3; D possibly uses TRBD1 or TRBD2 (5 bases each). This CDR3 region has 16 residues. Germline V lookup: CDR1 SGDLS, CDR2 YYNGEE. Trimming took off 3 bases at V and 2 bases at J, with 16 bases between the two ends.

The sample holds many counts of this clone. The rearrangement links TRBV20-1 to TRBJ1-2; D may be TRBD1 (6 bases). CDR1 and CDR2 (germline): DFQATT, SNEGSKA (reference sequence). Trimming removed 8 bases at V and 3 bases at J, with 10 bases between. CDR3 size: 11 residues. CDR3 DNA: TGCAGTTACAGGGCCTACTATGGCTACACCTTC. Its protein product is CSYRAYYGYTF.

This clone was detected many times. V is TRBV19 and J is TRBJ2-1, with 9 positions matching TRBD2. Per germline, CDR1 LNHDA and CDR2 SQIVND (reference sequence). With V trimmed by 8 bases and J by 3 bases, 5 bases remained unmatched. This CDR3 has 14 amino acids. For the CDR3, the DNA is TGTGCCAGTTGCTCTAGCGGGAACTACAATGAGCAGTTCTTC. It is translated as CASCSSGNYNEQFF.

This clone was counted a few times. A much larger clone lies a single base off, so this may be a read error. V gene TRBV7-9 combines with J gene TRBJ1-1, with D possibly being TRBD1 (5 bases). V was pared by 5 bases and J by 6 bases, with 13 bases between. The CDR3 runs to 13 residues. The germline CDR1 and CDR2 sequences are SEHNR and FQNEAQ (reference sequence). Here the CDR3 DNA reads TGTGCCAGCAGCGAGTACAGGTTCCCTGAAGCTTTCTTT. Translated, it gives CASSEYRFPEAFF.

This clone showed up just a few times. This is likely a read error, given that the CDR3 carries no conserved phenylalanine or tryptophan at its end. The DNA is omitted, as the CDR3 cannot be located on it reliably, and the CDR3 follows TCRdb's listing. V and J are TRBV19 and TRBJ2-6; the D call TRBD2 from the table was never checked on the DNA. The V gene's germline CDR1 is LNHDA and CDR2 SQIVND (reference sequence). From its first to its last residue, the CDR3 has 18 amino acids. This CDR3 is CASSPRGWDPSGANVLTL.